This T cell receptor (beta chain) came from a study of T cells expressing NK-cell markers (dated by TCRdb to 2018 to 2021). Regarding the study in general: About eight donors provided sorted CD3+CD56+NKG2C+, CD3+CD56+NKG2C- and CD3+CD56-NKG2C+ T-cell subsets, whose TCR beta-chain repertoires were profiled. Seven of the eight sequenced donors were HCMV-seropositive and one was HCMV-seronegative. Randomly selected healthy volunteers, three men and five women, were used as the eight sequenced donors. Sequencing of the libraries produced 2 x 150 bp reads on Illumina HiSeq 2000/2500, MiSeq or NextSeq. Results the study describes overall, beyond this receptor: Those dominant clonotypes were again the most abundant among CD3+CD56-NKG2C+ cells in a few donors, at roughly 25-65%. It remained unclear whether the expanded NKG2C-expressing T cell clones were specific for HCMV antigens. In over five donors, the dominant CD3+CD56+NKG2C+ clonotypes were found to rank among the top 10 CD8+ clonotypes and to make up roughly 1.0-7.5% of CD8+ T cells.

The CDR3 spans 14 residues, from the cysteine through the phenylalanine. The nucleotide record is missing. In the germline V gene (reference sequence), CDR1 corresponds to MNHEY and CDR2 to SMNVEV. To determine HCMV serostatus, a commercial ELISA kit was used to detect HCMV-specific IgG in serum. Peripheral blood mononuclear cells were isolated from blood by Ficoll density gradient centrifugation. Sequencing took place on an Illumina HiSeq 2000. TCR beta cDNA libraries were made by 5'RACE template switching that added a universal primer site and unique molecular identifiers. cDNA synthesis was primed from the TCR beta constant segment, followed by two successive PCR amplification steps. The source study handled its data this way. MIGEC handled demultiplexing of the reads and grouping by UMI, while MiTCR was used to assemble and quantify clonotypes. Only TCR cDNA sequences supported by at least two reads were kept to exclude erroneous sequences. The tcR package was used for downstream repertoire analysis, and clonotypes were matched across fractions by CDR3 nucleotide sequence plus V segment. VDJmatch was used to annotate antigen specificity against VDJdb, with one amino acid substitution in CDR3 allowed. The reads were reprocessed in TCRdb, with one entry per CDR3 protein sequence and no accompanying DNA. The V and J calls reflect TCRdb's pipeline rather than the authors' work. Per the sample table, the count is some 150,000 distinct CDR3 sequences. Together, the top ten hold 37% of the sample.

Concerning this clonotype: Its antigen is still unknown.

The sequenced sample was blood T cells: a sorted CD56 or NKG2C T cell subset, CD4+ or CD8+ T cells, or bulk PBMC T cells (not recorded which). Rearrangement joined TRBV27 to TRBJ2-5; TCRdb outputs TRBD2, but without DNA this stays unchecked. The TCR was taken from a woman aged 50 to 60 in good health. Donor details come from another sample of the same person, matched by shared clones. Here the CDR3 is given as CASRELVGRETQYF.